The 9 T cell receptor beta chains below were found in one sample sequenced in a study of CXCR3-negative and CXCR3-positive naive CD8 T cells. The libraries of TRB cDNA were prepared using 5' RACE with UMI labels. TCRdb reanalyzed the 5' RACE reads and collapses them to one entry per CDR3 protein, without DNA. This table holds some 130,000 distinct CDR3 sequences. Specimen: naive CXCR3- CD8+ T cells from blood. Described subset: CD45RO-CCR7+CD27+CD95- naive CD8+ T cells lacking CXCR3 (TNR3-). Source of these receptors: a human donor in good health. Some clones in this sample may be carry-over from other donors' samples.

The genes are TRBV7-2 and TRBJ2-2; the D call from TCRdb, TRBD2, cannot be confirmed without DNA. In germline, CDR1 is SGHTA, CDR2 FQGNSA. The length of the CDR3 is 17 residues. This CDR3 is CASSKGSGGPRTGELFF.

The rearrangement uses TRBV28 and TRBJ1-2. The CDR3 sequence is 13 residues long. Germline V CDR1 and CDR2: MDHEN, SYDVKM. CDR3 residues: CASSFGRAVGYTF.

The chain carries TRBV20-1 and TRBJ2-1; TCRdb proposes TRBD2, but this gene call is untestable without DNA. CDR1 and CDR2 (germline): DFQATT, SNEGSKA (reference sequence). The CDR3 spans 15 residues. The CDR3 sequence: CSAPPGSALGDEQFF.

V is TRBV12-3 or TRBV12-4 and J is TRBJ2-7; the D gene TCRdb calls, TRBD1, cannot be checked with no DNA. This CDR3 has 13 amino acids. CDR3 in amino acids: CASSGQGAREQYF.

The rearrangement uses TRBV7-2 and TRBJ2-7; no DNA is available, so the TRBD1 call from TCRdb remains unchecked. Germline V gene lookup returns CDR1 SGHTA and CDR2 FQGNSA. The CDR3 extends over 15 amino acids. The CDR3 loop is CASSPRAGGSYEQYF.

The chain employs TRBV28 and TRBJ2-5; TCRdb's D gene call, TRBD2, goes unchecked for lack of DNA. Looked up from germline, CDR1 is MDHEN and CDR2 is SYDVKM. The CDR3 is made up of 17 amino acids. The CDR3 sequence is CASSPYVGAWLGETQYF.

The CDR3 sequence is CASSPTYFQTGPNEQYF. This chain uses TRBV28 with TRBJ2-7. Germline lookup yields CDR1 MDHEN and CDR2 SYDVKM. CDR3 length: 17 residues.

V gene TRBV7-9 combines with J gene TRBJ2-4; the TCRdb call, TRBD2, lacks DNA for checking. Germline loops: CDR1 SEHNR, CDR2 FQNEAQ (reference sequence). The CDR3 sequence is 14 residues long. The CDR3 protein is CASSLGGRPHIQYF.

This rearrangement joins TRBV27 to TRBJ2-7; as DNA is missing, the TRBD2 call by TCRdb cannot be tested. This CDR3 comprises 17 residues. The V gene's germline CDR1 is MNHEY and CDR2 SMNVEV (reference sequence). The CDR3 sequence: CASSLSTLAGEFERQYF.